This T cell receptor (beta chain) was documented in a study of cytomegalovirus exposure and HLA in healthy donors. Study-level results: Per a prior analysis, the majority of TCR beta V segments were productive roughly 87% or roughly 30% of the time. In a later analysis, TCR association rates varied by HLA locus: DRB1 most, HLA-C fewest. One variant, a missense change in DCLRE1C, was linked in a later analysis to TCR beta V- and J-gene trimming.

Comment on this clone: What it binds is not known.

60 Vbeta and 13 Jbeta primers were used in PCR. As originally analysed: An analysis performed later counted roughly 80 million unique TCR beta chains (approximately 12 million of them shared). TCRdb keeps only in-frame clones here, not all; method: immunoSEQ multiplex PCR. D and trimming were read from the DNA, whereas the V and J calls and clone size are those reported in that table. The table has approximately 120,000 clones, over 60% seen once. Germline V gene data show CDR1 as LGHNA and CDR2 as YNFKEQ. This CDR3 has 15 amino acids. V shed 4 bases and J shed 0 bases, with 12 bases lying between them.

The chain links TRBV4-2 to TRBJ1-1, with a possible D match to TRBD1 (5 bases). Specimen: PBMCs. The sequence came from a woman aged 40 to 55 in good health and CMV-seropositive. CDR3 sequence (DNA): TGTGCCAGCAGCCCCAAGGTGGGGCTGAACACTGAAGCTTTCTTT. This translates into CASSPKVGLNTEAFF.